A selection of T cell receptor beta chains follows, all from one sample in a study of shared clonotypes between healthy human individuals. The data were produced by immunoSEQ multiplex PCR, yet TCRdb's version contains in-frame clones alone and is incomplete. Of about 800,000 clones detected, 95% to 97% appear once; the ten largest clones hold less than 0.25%. The sequencing sample was made of naive CD8+ T cells sorted from blood. These receptors originate from a man aged 30 to 39 in good health. The CDR3 runs from the conserved cysteine through the conserved F or W. The D gene is left open where the match is weak. The listing skips clone size in some rows; elsewhere it reads once, few, many or a size class.

TRBD2	TRBJ2-7	-	TRBV9	TGTGCCAGCAGCCCCTGGACTAGCGGTTACGAGCAGTACTTC	CASSPWTSGYEQYF
TRBD2	TRBJ2-3	once	TRBV7-8	TGTGCCAGCAGCTTAGACCCCAGCGGGGTAAAAGATACGCAGTATTTT	CASSLDPSGVKDTQYF
TRBD1	TRBJ1-5	-	TRBV29-1	TGCAGCGCCATATGGACAGGGGGCGCGAATGGGCAGCCCCAGCATTTT	CSAIWTGGANGQPQHF
TRBD1	TRBJ2-6	-	TRBV27	TGTGCCACCACGCCTCTGGACAGGGGTTTACCTGGGGCCAACGTCCTGACTTTC	CATTPLDRGLPGANVLTF
-	TRBJ2-7	-	TRBV15	TGTGCCACCAGCAGAGTGAACGGCTACGAGCAGTACTTC	CATSRVNGYEQYF
TRBD2	TRBJ2-7	-	TRBV9	TGTGCCAGCAGCAAAGAGGGGCGGGAGGCCCCCTACGAGCAGTACTTC	CASSKEGREAPYEQYF
TRBD2	TRBJ2-3	-	TRBV5-1	TGCGCCAGCAGCTTGACCGGGACTAGCGGGAGAACGACAGATACGCAGTATTTT	CASSLTGTSGRTTDTQYF
-	TRBJ1-2	-	TRBV12-5	TGTGCTAGTGGTTTGGGGGACGGGCCTTACTATGGCTACACCTTC	CASGLGDGPYYGYTF
TRBD2	TRBJ2-1	-	TRBV27	TGTGCCAGCCAAGGGTGGCTAGCGGGAGACAATGAGCAGTTCTTC	CASQGWLAGDNEQFF
TRBD2	TRBJ2-7	-	TRBV27	TGTGCCAGCAGTTTAGCCCGGGGAGGGCAGGAATACGAGCAGTACTTC	CASSLARGGQEYEQYF
TRBD2	TRBJ2-7	-	TRBV5-4	TGTGCCAGCAGCGGGCCGGGACTAGCGGGAGGGCCCTACGAGCAGTACTTC	CASSGPGLAGGPYEQYF
-	TRBJ2-7	-	TRBV9	TGTGCCAGCAGCCCCCGGATAGCTTCCTACGAGCAGTACTTC	CASSPRIASYEQYF
TRBD1	TRBJ2-7	-	TRBV28	TGTGCCAGCAGTTCCCCGATGAGGGACAGGGTTTACGAGCAGTACTTC	CASSSPMRDRVYEQYF
-	TRBJ1-4	few	TRBV7-8	TGTGCCAGCAGCTTAATAGTTTCGGGGTACTCGACTAATGAAAAACTGTTTTTT	CASSLIVSGYSTNEKLFF
TRBD2	TRBJ2-7	-	TRBV27	TGTGCCAGCAGTCCCCCACTAGCGGGAGCACACTACGAGCAGTACTTC	CASSPPLAGAHYEQYF
-	TRBJ2-2	-	TRBV6-4	TGTGCCAGCAGTGACCATGCTACCCAGAACACCGGGGAGCTGTTTTTT	CASSDHATQNTGELFF
-	TRBJ2-3	-	TRBV19	TGTGCCAGTAGTATCTCGGGAGCAACAGATACGCAGTATTTT	CASSISGATDTQYF
-	TRBJ2-7	-	TRBV11-2	TGTGCCAGCAGCCCCCGACCCCCGCCTTACGAGCAGTACTTC	CASSPRPPPYEQYF
TRBD2	TRBJ2-7	-	TRBV7-9	TGTGCCAGCAGCGGATTCCTAGCGGGAGGTCCCTACGAGCAGTACTTC	CASSGFLAGGPYEQYF
-	TRBJ2-1	-	TRBV18	TGTGCCAGCTCACCCTACCTAGGACGGAACAATGAGCAGTTCTTC	CASSPYLGRNNEQFF
-	TRBJ2-7	-	TRBV13	TGTGCCAGCAGCCCGGGCCAAGGGGGTTACGAGCAGTACTTC	CASSPGQGGYEQYF
-	TRBJ2-3	-	TRBV21-1	TGTGCCAGCAGCACGGAGGCGGGCAGGGCAGATACGCAGTATTTT	CASSTEAGRADTQYF
TRBD2	TRBJ2-7	-	TRBV27	TGTGCCAGCAGTACGGGACTAGTGGGCTTCGAGCAGTACTTC	CASSTGLVGFEQYF
-	TRBJ1-1	-	TRBV6-5	TGTGCCAGCAGTACAGTGACAGGTGAAGCTTTCTTT	CASSTVTGEAFF
-	TRBJ1-5	-	TRBV27	TGTGCGGCTGGGGGGCAGCCCCAGCATTTT	CAAGGQPQHF
-	TRBJ1-5	-	TRBV18	TGTGCCAGCTCACCATATGGGGACGACGGTCAGCCCCAGCATTTT	CASSPYGDDGQPQHF
-	TRBJ1-1	once	TRBV6-5	TGTGCCAGCTTCCGAGGGGAGTTGGCTTTCTTT	CASFRGELAFF
-	TRBJ2-1	-	TRBV7-8	TGTGCCAGCAAGGGGGGCAGACCCTACAATGAGCAGTTCTTC	CASKGGRPYNEQFF
TRBD2	TRBJ2-7	-	TRBV28	TGTGCCAGCAGTTTTAAGTCGCCTCGGGGGGTTTACGAGCAGTACTTC	CASSFKSPRGVYEQYF
-	TRBJ2-7	-	TRBV28	TGTGCCAGCAGTGGGGTTTGGAGGTCCGGGACTGCCTACGAGCAGTACTTC	CASSGVWRSGTAYEQYF
-	TRBJ1-5	-	TRBV6-5	TGTGCCAGCAGTTACGGGCATGAGAATCAGCCCCAGCATTTT	CASSYGHENQPQHF